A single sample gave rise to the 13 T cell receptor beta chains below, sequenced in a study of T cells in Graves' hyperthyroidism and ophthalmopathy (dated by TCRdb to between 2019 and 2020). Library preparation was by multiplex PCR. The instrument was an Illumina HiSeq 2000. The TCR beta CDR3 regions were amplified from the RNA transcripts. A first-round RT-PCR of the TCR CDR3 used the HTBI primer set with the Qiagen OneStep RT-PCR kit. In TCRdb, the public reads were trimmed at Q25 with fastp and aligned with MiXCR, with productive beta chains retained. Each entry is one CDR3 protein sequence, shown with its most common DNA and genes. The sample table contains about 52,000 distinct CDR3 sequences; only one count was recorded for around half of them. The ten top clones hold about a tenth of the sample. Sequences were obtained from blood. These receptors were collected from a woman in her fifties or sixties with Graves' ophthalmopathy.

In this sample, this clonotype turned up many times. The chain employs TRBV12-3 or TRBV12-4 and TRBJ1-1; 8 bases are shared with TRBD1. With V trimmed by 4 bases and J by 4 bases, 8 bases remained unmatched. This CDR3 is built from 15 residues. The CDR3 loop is CASSSTGQGTTEAFF. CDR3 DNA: TGTGCCAGCAGTTCTACAGGACAGGGTACCACTGAAGCTTTCTTT.

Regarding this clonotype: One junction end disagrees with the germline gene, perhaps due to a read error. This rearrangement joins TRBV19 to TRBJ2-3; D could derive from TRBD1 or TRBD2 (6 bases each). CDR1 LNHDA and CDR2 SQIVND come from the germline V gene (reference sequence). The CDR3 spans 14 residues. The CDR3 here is CASSYLSGADTQYF. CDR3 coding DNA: TGCGCCAGTAGTTACCTTTCGGGGGCGGATACGCAGTATTTT.

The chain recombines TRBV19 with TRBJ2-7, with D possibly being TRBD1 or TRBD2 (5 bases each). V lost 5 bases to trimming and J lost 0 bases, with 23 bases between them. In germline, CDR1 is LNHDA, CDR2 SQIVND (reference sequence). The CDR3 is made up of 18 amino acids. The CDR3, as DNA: TGTGCCAGTAGTGGGACCAGCGATACCCGAGGGAGCTCCTACGAGCAGTACTTC. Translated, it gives CASSGTSDTRGSSYEQYF.

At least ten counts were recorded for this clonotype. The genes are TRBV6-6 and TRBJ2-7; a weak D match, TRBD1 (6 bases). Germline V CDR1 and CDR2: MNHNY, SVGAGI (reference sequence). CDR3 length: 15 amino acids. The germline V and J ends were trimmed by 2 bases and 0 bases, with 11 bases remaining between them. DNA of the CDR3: TGTGCCAGCAGTTACAACAGGGCTAGCTCCTACGAGCAGTACTTC. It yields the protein CASSYNRASSYEQYF.

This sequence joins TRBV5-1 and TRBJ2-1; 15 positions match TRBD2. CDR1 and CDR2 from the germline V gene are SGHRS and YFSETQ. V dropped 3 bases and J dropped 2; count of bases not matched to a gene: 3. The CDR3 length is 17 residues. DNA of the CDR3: TGCGCCAGCAGCTCTGGGACTAGCGGGGGGCCCTACAATGAGCAGTTCTTC. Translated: CASSSGTSGGPYNEQFF.

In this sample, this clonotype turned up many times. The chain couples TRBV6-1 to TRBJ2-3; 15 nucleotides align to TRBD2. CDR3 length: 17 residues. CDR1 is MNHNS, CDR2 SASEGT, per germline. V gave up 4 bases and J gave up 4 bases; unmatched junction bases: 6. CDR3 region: CASSAGTSGGIPDTQYF. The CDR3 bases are TGTGCCAGCAGTGCGGGGACTAGCGGGGGGATTCCAGATACGCAGTATTTT.

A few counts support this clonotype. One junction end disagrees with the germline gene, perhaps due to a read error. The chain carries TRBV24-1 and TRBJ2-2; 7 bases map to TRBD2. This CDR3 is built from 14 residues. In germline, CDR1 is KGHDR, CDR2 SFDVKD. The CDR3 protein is CAASPTSNTGGLFF. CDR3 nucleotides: TGTGCCGCCAGTCCGACTAGCAACACCGGGGGGCTGTTTTTT.

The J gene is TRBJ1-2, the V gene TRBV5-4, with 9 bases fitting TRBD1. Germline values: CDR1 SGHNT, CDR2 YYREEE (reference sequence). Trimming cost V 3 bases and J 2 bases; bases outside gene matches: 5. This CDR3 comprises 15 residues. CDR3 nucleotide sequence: TGTGCCAGCAGCTCAGGGGGACAGGGAAACTATGGCTACACCTTC. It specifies CASSSGGQGNYGYTF.

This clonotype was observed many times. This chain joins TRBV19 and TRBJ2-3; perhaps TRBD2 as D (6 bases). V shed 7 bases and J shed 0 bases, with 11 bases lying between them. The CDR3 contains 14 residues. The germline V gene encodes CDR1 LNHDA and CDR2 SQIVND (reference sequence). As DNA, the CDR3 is TGTGCCAGTAATAAGGGACTTAGCACAGATACGCAGTATTTT. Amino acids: CASNKGLSTDTQYF.

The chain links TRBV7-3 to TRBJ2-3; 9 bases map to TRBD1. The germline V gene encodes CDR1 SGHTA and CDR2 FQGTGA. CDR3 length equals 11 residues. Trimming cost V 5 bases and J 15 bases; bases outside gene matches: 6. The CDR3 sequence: CASSMDRGEYF. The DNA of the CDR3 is TGTGCCAGCAGCATGGACAGGGGCGAATATTTT.

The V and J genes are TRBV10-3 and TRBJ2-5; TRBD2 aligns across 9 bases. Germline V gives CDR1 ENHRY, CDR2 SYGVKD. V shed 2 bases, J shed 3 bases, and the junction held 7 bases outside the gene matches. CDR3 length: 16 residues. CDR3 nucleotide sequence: TGTGCCATCAGTGAGAGGAGCTTAGCGGGAGAAGAGACCCAGTACTTC. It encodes CAISERSLAGEETQYF.

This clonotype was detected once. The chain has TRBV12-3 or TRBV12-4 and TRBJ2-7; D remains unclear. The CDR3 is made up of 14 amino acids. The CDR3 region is CASGLADTTYEQYF. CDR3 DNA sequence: TGTGCTAGTGGTTTGGCCGACACGACCTACGAGCAGTACTTC.

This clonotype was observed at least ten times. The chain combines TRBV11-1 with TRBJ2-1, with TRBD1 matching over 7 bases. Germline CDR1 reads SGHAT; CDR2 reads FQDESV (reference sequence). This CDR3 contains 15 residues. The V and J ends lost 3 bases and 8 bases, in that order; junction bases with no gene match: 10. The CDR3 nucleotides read TGTGCCAGCAGCTTTTTGGGCAGGGGGAGAGATGAGCAGTTCTTC. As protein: CASSFLGRGRDEQFF.